This T cell receptor (beta chain) was captured by sequencing in a study of cytotoxic CD8 clonotypes in ibrutinib-treated CLL. Overall study: After median approximately 70 months, around 14 stayed in remission, about twelve progressed; responses roughly 25 partial, 2 complete. Productive templates averaged roughly 270,000 per sample, and productive rearrangements 94,082. Study-wide points: Clonality was higher at baseline than in age-matched healthy donors and tracked circulating CD8+ T-cell counts. Public clonotypes were uncommon and contracted or stayed stable on treatment.

Assay: immunoSEQ multiplex PCR; the TCRdb copy retains only in-frame clones and omits some. Seen here are approximately 330,000 clones, 70% to 80% observed once, and the top ten hold over 5%. This clone was recorded once. Antigen specificity is unknown. This specimen consisted of PBMCs, obtained before ibrutinib treatment. This TCR was recovered from a human donor with chronic lymphocytic leukemia.

Here the CDR3 DNA reads TGCGCCAGCAGCCAAGTTATGGGGTGGCGAGGCACTGAAGCTTTCTTT. This gives the protein CASSQVMGWRGTEAFF. The chain joins TRBV4-3 to TRBJ1-1; D call uncertain. Germline assignment: CDR1 LGHNA and CDR2 YSLEER. The ends were cut back, 1 base at V and 4 bases at J, with 16 bases in the middle. CDR3 length: 16 residues.